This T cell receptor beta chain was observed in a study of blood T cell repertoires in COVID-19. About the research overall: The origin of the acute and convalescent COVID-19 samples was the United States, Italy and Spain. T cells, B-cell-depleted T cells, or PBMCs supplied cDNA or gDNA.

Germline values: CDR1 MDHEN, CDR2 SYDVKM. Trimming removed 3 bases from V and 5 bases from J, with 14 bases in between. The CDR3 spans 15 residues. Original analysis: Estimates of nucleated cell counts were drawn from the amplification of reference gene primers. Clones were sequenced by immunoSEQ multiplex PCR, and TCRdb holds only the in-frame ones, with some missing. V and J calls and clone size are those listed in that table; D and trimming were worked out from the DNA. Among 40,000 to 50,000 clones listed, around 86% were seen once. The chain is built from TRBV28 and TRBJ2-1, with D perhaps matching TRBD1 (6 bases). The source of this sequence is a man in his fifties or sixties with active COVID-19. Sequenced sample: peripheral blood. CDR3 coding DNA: TGTGCCAGCAGTTTGTGGGGGAACAGGGACAATGAGCAGTTCTTC. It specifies CASSLWGNRDNEQFF.